Here is one T cell receptor beta chain with its context. No antigen is known for it. The sample is drawn from a study of cytomegalovirus exposure and HLA in healthy donors. Study context: Drawn from HLA-typed donors, roughly 87 million unique TCRs were held in an early data release. Study-wide points: Sequencing likely produced, as an artifact, a cluster of highly shared sequence variants. Later analysis identified a missense DCLRE1C variant that was linked to TCR beta V- and J-gene trimming.

Germline-derived CDR1 and CDR2 are SNHLY and FYNNEI. The CDR3 spans 15 residues. V lost 9 bases, J lost 0 bases, and 15 bases lay in between. PCR primers comprised 60 Vbeta and 13 Jbeta primers. Methods used by the authors: Per a later analysis, the number of unique TCR beta chains was around 80 million, of which roughly 11 million were shared. TCRdb's copy holds only in-frame clones and misses some; the assay was immunoSEQ multiplex PCR. V and J calls and clone size are as listed in that table; D and trimming were resolved from the DNA. The sample data list around 48,000 clones. The rearrangement joins TRBV2 to TRBJ2-1; maybe TRBD1 (5 bases). Sequencing was performed on PBMCs. This TCR derives from a female donor in good health and CMV-seronegative. The CDR3 is CASRGPLSSYNEQFF. The DNA of the CDR3 is TGTGCCAGTAGGGGCCCCCTAAGCTCCTACAATGAGCAGTTCTTC.